This T cell receptor (beta chain) is from a study of CD8+CD57+ T cells in acquired aplastic anemia. The sample holds many counts of this clonotype. Its antigen is as yet unknown. The CDR3 extends over 14 amino acids. V lost 3 bases and J 4 bases, leaving 16 bases between the germline ends. Germline CDR1 is DFQATT and CDR2 is SNEGSKA (reference sequence). Genomic DNA acted as the template from which TCR beta VDJ combination and CDR3 sequence profiling were carried out. Each CDR3 protein gets one entry after TCRdb re-called the reads with MiXCR. The sample records 180,000 or so distinct CDR3 sequences, under 50% being singletons. Patients picked for sequencing had shown CD8+CD57+ cell expansion detected by flow cytometry. A severe acquired aplastic anemia diagnosis applied to all patients. Overall study results and limits: The number of CD8+ CDR3 sequences shared by patients and controls was twenty-nine.

The origin of this receptor is a human donor with aplastic anemia. Sequenced sample: sorted CD4+, CD8+, or CD8+CD57+ T cells (not recorded which) from PBMCs. The chain links TRBV20-1 to TRBJ2-7; D assignment may be TRBD1 or TRBD2 (5 bases each). The CDR3 nucleotides read TGCAGTGCTAGCGGGGCCATTGGACTGTACGAGCAGTACTTC. This codes for CSASGAIGLYEQYF.